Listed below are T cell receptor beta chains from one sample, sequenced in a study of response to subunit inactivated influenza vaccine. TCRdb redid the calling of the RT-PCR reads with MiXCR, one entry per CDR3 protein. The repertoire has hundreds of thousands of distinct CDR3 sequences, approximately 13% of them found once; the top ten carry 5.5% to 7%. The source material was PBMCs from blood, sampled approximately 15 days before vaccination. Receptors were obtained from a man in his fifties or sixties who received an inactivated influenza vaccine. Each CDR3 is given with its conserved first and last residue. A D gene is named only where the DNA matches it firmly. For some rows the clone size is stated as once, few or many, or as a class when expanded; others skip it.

CASSVRSGIEQYF | TGTGCCAGCAGCGTAAGATCAGGGATCGAGCAGTACTTC | TRBV9 | 13 | few | - | TRBJ2-7
CASSPASNPGQETQYF | TGTGCCAGCAGCCCCGCCTCCAATCCGGGCCAAGAGACCCAGTACTTC | TRBV4-2 | 16 | - | - | TRBJ2-5
CASSLDSHNEQFF | TGCGCCAGCAGCTTGGACAGCCACAATGAGCAGTTCTTC | TRBV5-1 | 13 | - | - | TRBJ2-1
CASSLWGPYNEQFF | TGTGCCAGCAGTTTATGGGGTCCATACAATGAGCAGTTCTTC | TRBV12-3/TRBV12-4 | 14 | many | - | TRBJ2-1
CSVGPGLETQYF | TGCAGCGTTGGGCCCGGGTTGGAGACCCAGTACTTC | TRBV29-1 | 12 | - | - | TRBJ2-5
CASATRPPTEAFF | TGTGCCAGCGCCACGCGGCCTCCCACTGAAGCTTTCTTT | TRBV6-1 | 13 | - | - | TRBJ1-1
CASSPTSSAGGNIQYF | TGTGCCAGCAGCCCAACCTCTAGCGCCGGGGGGAACATTCAGTACTTC | TRBV11-2 | 16 | - | TRBD2 | TRBJ2-4
CATSRVGGTDTQYF | TGTGCCACCAGCAGAGTCGGAGGCACAGATACGCAGTATTTT | TRBV15 | 14 | few | - | TRBJ2-3
CASSLGSGSYNEQFF | TGTGCCAGCAGTTTGGGGAGCGGCTCCTACAATGAGCAGTTCTTC | TRBV12-3/TRBV12-4 | 15 | many | - | TRBJ2-1
CAISESVGPQETQYF | TGTGCCATCAGTGAGTCTGTGGGGCCCCAAGAGACCCAGTACTTC | TRBV10-3 | 15 | - | - | TRBJ2-5
CASSHGHSSYEQYF | TGTGCCAGCAGTCACGGACACAGCTCCTACGAGCAGTACTTC | TRBV12-3/TRBV12-4 | 14 | few | - | TRBJ2-7
CASSQEAGAGELFF | TGTGCCAGCAGCCAAGAAGCCGGGGCCGGGGAGCTGTTTTTT | TRBV4-2 | 14 | few | - | TRBJ2-2
CASSQVSGPYTEAFF | TGCGCCAGCAGCCAAGTGTCCGGGCCTTACACTGAAGCTTTCTTT | TRBV4-1 | 15 | few | - | TRBJ1-1
CASSVGPGQRTTGELFF | TGTGCCAGCAGCGTAGGGCCGGGACAGAGAACCACCGGGGAGCTGTTTTTT | TRBV9 | 17 | - | TRBD1 | TRBJ2-2
CASSVGGPTYEQYF | TGTGCCAGCAGCGTAGGCGGACCGACCTACGAGCAGTACTTC | TRBV9 | 14 | - | - | TRBJ2-7
CASSVGGGVSYNEQFF | TGTGCCAGCAGCGTTGGTGGGGGGGTTTCCTACAATGAGCAGTTCTTC | TRBV9 | 16 | few | TRBD2 | TRBJ2-1
CATPGTAGSSTDTQYF | TGTGCCACCCCAGGTACAGCGGGATCTAGCACAGATACGCAGTATTTT | TRBV10-3 | 16 | - | TRBD2 | TRBJ2-3